This T cell receptor (beta chain) was obtained from a study of blood T cell repertoires in COVID-19 (dated by TCRdb to 2018 to 2020). About the investigation overall: Collaborator samples came from the United States, Italy and Spain and covered acute and convalescent phases of COVID-19. The prospective study material was composed of cDNA or gDNA derived from T cells, B-cell-depleted T cells, or PBMCs. The dataset comprised deeply sampled blood TCRbeta repertoires from subjects exposed to, actively infected with, or recovered from COVID-19. The repertoires were made available in a free public database intended to serve as a resource for research on the immune response to SARS-CoV-2. The samples were drawn from the first 160 participants of the ongoing ImmuneRACE study and from 1,254 subjects provided by 6 global collaborators. Nearly every sample came with metadata listing a de-identified subject ID, COVID-19 status, age in years and sex. Where HLA class I and class II types were available, the types were taken from metadata supplied by the sample provider, not from assay-based typing.

For this clone: Its antigen has not been determined. No qualities accompany the bases; no much larger clone lies one base away.

Broad study findings and their caveats: The amount of clinical and demographic metadata varied by source and participant and was provided uncurated.

CDR1 SNHLY and CDR2 FYNNEI are derived from the germline V gene. The CDR3 spans 15 residues, from the cysteine through the phenylalanine. The sequence is cut down to CDR3 DNA, 45 bases in frame from base 1. Germline trimming: 6 bases from V, 5 bases from J; junction bases outside gene matches: 11. TCRbeta CDR3 regions were amplified from genomic DNA by means of the immunoSEQ Assay, a bias-controlled multiplex PCR. The authors processed their data as follows. Within the assay, amplification of reference gene primers was used to estimate how many nucleated cells each sample contained. To quantify the absolute abundance of each unique TCRbeta CDR3 rearrangement, sequence reads were collapsed and filtered. For each sample, productive Simpson clonality was calculated by taking the square root of Simpson's diversity index across productive rearrangements. TCRdb mirrors the immuneACCESS table, restricted to in-frame sequences. Some clones are absent from its copies; in checked studies, under half trace to an unresolved V gene, and the reason for the others is unknown. Clonal size and the V and J genes are those of that table, whereas D and trimming came from the DNA. The sample table records about 230,000 clones; more than 65% of these occur just once. About 1.4% of the sample belongs to the ten largest clones.

Samples from volunteer blood donors who had recovered from COVID-19 were contributed by a second Seattle source. Each collaborating institution followed its own protocols to collect whole blood in K2EDTA tubes. For TCRbeta analysis, collaborators shipped samples in one of three forms: frozen whole blood, isolated PBMCs, or DNA extracted from either of those sample types. The sample consisted of peripheral blood. This chain is built from TRBV2 and TRBJ2-7; 9 bases in the junction line up with TRBD1. The TCR was taken from a woman in her forties who had recovered from COVID-19. CDR3 region: CASSTQGQGFDEQYF. The DNA sequence is as follows: TGTGCCAGCAGCACCCAGGGACAGGGCTTCGACGAGCAGTACTTC.